This TCR beta chain was obtained from a study of cytomegalovirus exposure and HLA in healthy donors. Turning to the study itself: When 350 to 500 donors were genotyped, roughly 78% of them were found to fall in the Caucasian-associated ancestry cluster. Whole-study findings and limits: TCR beta chain V- and J-gene trimming was linked, in a later analysis, to a missense variant in DCLRE1C.

While unrecorded immune exposures were likely, the donors were nominally healthy when sampled. The CDR3 has 12 amino acids. The V end lost 6 bases, the J end lost 4 bases, and 10 bases lay between the germline ends. Germline assignment: CDR1 SGHTA and CDR2 FQGNSA. In the PCR, 60 Vbeta and 13 Jbeta primers were used. Profiling relied on immunoSEQ multiplex PCR, and the TCRdb table lists in-frame clones only, not all of them. The sample consists of about 160,000 clones, about 71% of them appearing once. On this clone itself: Its antigen is unidentified.

This TCR derives from a man in his fifties or sixties in good health and CMV-seronegative. The chain couples TRBV7-2 to TRBJ2-7; possibly TRBD1 for D (5 bases). Specimen: PBMCs. The CDR3 region is CASSSQGYEQYF. CDR3 DNA sequence: TGTGCCAGCAGTTCTCAGGGTTACGAGCAGTACTTC.